These 18 T cell receptor beta chains share one sample of origin, sequenced in a study of blood T cell repertoires in COVID-19. TCRdb keeps only in-frame clones here, not all; method: immunoSEQ multiplex PCR. The sample holds roughly 480,000 clones, 89% seen once. Sequencing input: peripheral blood. The receptors here all came from a young man with COVID-19, enrolled during active disease.

This chain links TRBV19 with TRBJ1-1; TRBD1 agrees at 7 bases. The CDR3 runs to 12 residues. Germline CDR1 LNHDA, CDR2 SQIVND (reference sequence). J lost 4 bases, V lost 7 bases, and 3 bases had no gene match. The CDR3, as DNA: TGTGCCAGTAAAGCAGGGGGCACTGAAGCTTTCTTT. Translated, it gives CASKAGGTEAFF.

With respect to this clone: A junction end diverges from the germline sequence, so it may reflect a read error. Here the CDR3 reads CASSLGDRGYSEQFF. In nucleotides, the CDR3 is TGTGCCAGCAGCTTAGGGGACAGGGGCTACAGTGAGCAGTTCTTC. This chain joins TRBV7-9 and TRBJ2-1; 10 positions agree with TRBD1. CDR3 length equals 15 residues. CDR1 is SEHNR and CDR2 is FQNEAQ in the germline V gene (reference sequence).

The chain couples TRBV5-1 to TRBJ2-1, with unresolved D. V was pared by 2 bases and J by 4 bases, with 7 bases between. The germline V gene encodes CDR1 SGHRS and CDR2 YFSETQ. The CDR3 loop spans 13 amino acids. CDR3 sequence reads: CASSFAEYNEQFF. CDR3 in DNA: TGCGCCAGCAGCTTTGCGGAATACAATGAGCAGTTCTTC.

The genes are TRBV30 and TRBJ2-7, with 10 bases that match TRBD2. The CDR3 is 13 amino acids. Trimming took 3 bases from V and 7 from J; bases not matched to a gene: 6. Germline V gives CDR1 GTSNPN, CDR2 SVGIG (reference sequence). The CDR3 bases are TGTGCCTGGAGGCTAGCGGGAGCCCGGGAGCAGTACTTC. It is translated as CAWRLAGAREQYF.

V usage is TRBV3-1 (or the pseudogene TRBV3-2) and J usage is TRBJ2-5, with 12 bases identical to TRBD2. This CDR3 region has 18 residues. Germline CDR1 and CDR2: LGHDT and YNNKEL (reference sequence). The J segment lost 5 bases and the V segment lost 0 bases, leaving 10 bases of the junction unmatched. CDR3 DNA sequence: TGTGCCAGCAGCCAAGATCCCCCGGGACTAGCGGGCCATGAGACCCAGTACTTC. Its protein product is CASSQDPPGLAGHETQYF.

The V call is TRBV5-1, the J call TRBJ1-1; no firm D call. Germline V gene lookup returns CDR1 SGHRS and CDR2 YFSETQ. V was pared by 1 base and J by 3 bases, with 7 bases between. The CDR3 has 13 amino acids. In DNA, the CDR3 is TGCGCCAGCAGCTTGCGGCAGGACACTGAAGCTTTCTTT. Translated, it gives CASSLRQDTEAFF.

The rearrangement links TRBV3-1 (or the pseudogene TRBV3-2) to TRBJ2-3; 8 bases agree with TRBD2. V shed 3 bases, J shed 4 bases, and the junction held 9 bases outside the gene matches. The CDR3 contains 16 residues. The germline CDR1 and CDR2 sequences are LGHDT and YNNKEL (reference sequence). For the CDR3, the DNA is TGTGCCAGCAGCCATAGAACGGGGGGGCCCTCAGATACGCAGTATTTT. It codes for CASSHRTGGPSDTQYF.

This clone was recorded only once. The V call is TRBV21-1, the J call TRBJ2-3; TRBD1, the table's D call, was not compared with the DNA. TRBV21-1 is recorded as a pseudogene. The CDR3 is 12 amino acids. CDR3 sequence: CASTHSTDTQYF. CDR3 sequence (DNA): TGTGCCAGCACCCATAGCACAGATACGCAGTATTTT.

The chain has TRBV6-5 and TRBJ1-3, with a possible D match to TRBD1 (6 bases). The ends were cut back, 6 bases at V and 2 bases at J, with 14 bases in the middle. Germline CDR1 and CDR2: MNHEY and SVGAGI. CDR3 length equals 15 residues. This CDR3 is CASSIGGRTGNTIYF. CDR3 bases: TGTGCCAGCAGCATCGGGGGGCGGACTGGAAACACCATATATTTT.

The chain carries TRBV2 and TRBJ2-2; D not resolved. Per germline, CDR1 SNHLY and CDR2 FYNNEI. This CDR3 is built from 15 residues. V lost 3 bases, J lost 4 bases, and 12 bases lay in between. The CDR3 loop is CASSDLRVTTGELFF. As DNA, the CDR3 is TGTGCCAGCAGTGATCTACGGGTTACCACCGGGGAGCTGTTTTTT.

This chain connects TRBV2 to TRBJ2-5; 9 bases map to TRBD2. Germline assignment: CDR1 SNHLY and CDR2 FYNNEI. This CDR3 is 13 amino acids long. The CDR3 nucleotides read TGTGGCGGGCGCGGGAGGGCCGCAGAGACCCAGTACTTC. It codes for CGGRGRAAETQYF.

The V and J genes are TRBV2 and TRBJ2-1, with a weak D call TRBD2 (5 bases). The CDR3 is 12 amino acids. V lost 7 bases and J lost 10, with 14 bases in between. Germline CDR1 and CDR2: SNHLY and FYNNEI. CDR3 DNA sequence: TGTGCCAGCACCCGCCTAGCCCGCGAGCAGTTCTTC. It encodes CASTRLAREQFF.

This clone appeared a single time. The chain links TRBV3-1 (or the pseudogene TRBV3-2) to TRBJ2-3, with TRBD2 matching over 13 bases. The germline CDR1 and CDR2 sequences are LGHDT and YNNKEL (reference sequence). The CDR3 length is 18 residues. V dropped 4 bases and J dropped 3; count of bases not matched to a gene: 10. The CDR3 protein is CASSPKFRLAGGTDTQYF. The CDR3 region has the DNA TGTGCCAGCAGCCCGAAATTTAGACTAGCGGGGGGAACAGATACGCAGTATTTT.

The rearrangement uses TRBV12-3 or TRBV12-4 and TRBJ2-7; 9 nucleotides match TRBD1. V lost 5 bases, J lost 7 bases, and 6 bases stayed unmatched. CDR3 length: 13 residues. CDR3 loop: CASSRTGEGEQYF. DNA of the CDR3: TGTGCCAGCAGTAGGACAGGGGAAGGGGAGCAGTACTTC.

V gene TRBV27 combines with J gene TRBJ2-2, with 9 bases aligning to TRBD2. V gave up 2 bases and J gave up 13 bases; unmatched junction bases: 8. The germline V gene has CDR1 MNHEY and CDR2 SMNVEV (reference sequence). The CDR3 has 14 amino acids. This CDR3 reads CASSLNGGRARLFF. The CDR3 DNA reads TGTGCCAGCAGTTTAAACGGCGGGAGGGCCCGGCTGTTTTTT.

The chain employs TRBV24-1 and TRBJ2-1, with D possibly TRBD1 on 5 matching bases. V was clipped by 2 bases and J by 0 bases, with 13 bases between them. The germline V gene has CDR1 KGHDR and CDR2 SFDVKD. The CDR3 loop spans 17 amino acids. The CDR3, as DNA: TGTGCCACCAGTGATTCGCCCAGGGTGAGCTCCTACAATGAGCAGTTCTTC. Amino acids: CATSDSPRVSSYNEQFF.

CDR3 amino acids: CASSPLSGGALADTQYF. The CDR3 DNA reads TGTGCCAGCTCACCACTTAGCGGGGGGGCCTTGGCAGATACGCAGTATTTT. J is TRBJ2-3 and V is TRBV18, with 11 bases that match TRBD2. The CDR3 sequence is 17 residues long. The trim removed 1 base at V and 4 bases at J, leaving 7 bases unmatched. In germline, CDR1 is KGHSH, CDR2 LQKENI. Full variable domain (outside the CDR3, taken from reference TRBV18 and TRBJ2-3): NAGVMQNPRHLVRRRGQEARLRCSPMKGHSHVYWYRQLPEEGLKFMVYLQKENIIDESGMPKERFSAEFPKEGPSILRIQQVVRGDSAAYFCASSPLSGGALADTQYFGPGTRLTVL.

This chain uses TRBV12-3 or TRBV12-4 with TRBJ1-2; 9 bases fit TRBD1. Trimming at V came to 6 bases and at J to 6 bases, leaving 5 bases not matched to a gene. This CDR3 contains 13 residues. The CDR3 nucleotides read TGTGCCAGCAGCGGACAGGGGAGAAATGGCTACACCTTC. Protein product: CASSGQGRNGYTF.